This TCR beta chain was sequenced in a study of T cell responses to AZD1222 COVID-19 vaccine. The protocol was immunoSEQ multiplex PCR, while the TCRdb copy is restricted to in-frame clones and leaves out a portion. The data hold 140,000 or so clones, with approximately 89% observed a single time. The CDR3 sequence is 16 residues long. Trimming shortened V by 2 bases and J by 3 bases, and 13 bases separated the two germline ends. Germline V CDR1 and CDR2: MNHEY, SMNVEV (reference sequence). Points on this clone: Its antigen is not known.

Overall study results and limits: Clonal diversity was possibly underestimated, and white British individuals and females predominated among donors. A rise in Spike-specific TCR breadth and depth followed two AZD1222 doses.

The material sequenced was peripheral blood, taken on day 0 of AZD1222 vaccination. The J gene is TRBJ1-4, the V gene TRBV27; D remains ambiguous. The clonotype originates from an adult in good health. The CDR3 nucleotides are TGTGCCAGCAGTTTAAATTTCGGGCGATCTAATGAAAAACTGTTTTTT. It specifies CASSLNFGRSNEKLFF. The whole variable domain, remainder taken from reference TRBV27 and TRBJ1-4, is EAQVTQNPRYLITVTGKKLTVTCSQNMNHEYMSWYRQDPGLGLRQIYYSMNVEVTDKGDVPEGYKVSRKEKRNFPLILESPSPNQTSLYFCASSLNFGRSNEKLFFGSGTQLSVL.